This T cell receptor (beta chain) derives from a study of early T cells in non-severe SARS-CoV-2 infection. Background on the study: RNA in bulk from unsorted whole blood was sequenced, and chains were unpaired. General observations from the study: Reliance on VDJdb matching favored anti-spike CD8 responses; private and CD4 specificities were missed.

Individual cDNA molecules received unique molecular identifiers. MiXCR, applied by TCRdb to the 5' RACE reads, yields one record per CDR3 protein. The table records approximately 66,000 distinct CDR3 sequences, more than 10% of them present only once. This clonotype was recorded a few times. The antigen is unknown. Germline assignment: CDR1 SGHTA and CDR2 FQGTGA. The ends were cut back, 2 bases at V and 2 bases at J, with 11 bases in the middle. The CDR3 has 15 amino acids. This chain connects TRBV7-3 to TRBJ2-3; D is perhaps TRBD2 (6 bases). The origin of this receptor is an adult who was a healthcare worker with PCR-confirmed SARS-CoV-2 infection or an uninfected control (not recorded which). The donor label of this sample is uncertain. The source was whole blood, collected at baseline. The CDR3 here is CASSLARGNTDTQYF. The CDR3 DNA is TGTGCCAGCAGCTTAGCGCGGGGTAACACAGATACGCAGTATTTT.